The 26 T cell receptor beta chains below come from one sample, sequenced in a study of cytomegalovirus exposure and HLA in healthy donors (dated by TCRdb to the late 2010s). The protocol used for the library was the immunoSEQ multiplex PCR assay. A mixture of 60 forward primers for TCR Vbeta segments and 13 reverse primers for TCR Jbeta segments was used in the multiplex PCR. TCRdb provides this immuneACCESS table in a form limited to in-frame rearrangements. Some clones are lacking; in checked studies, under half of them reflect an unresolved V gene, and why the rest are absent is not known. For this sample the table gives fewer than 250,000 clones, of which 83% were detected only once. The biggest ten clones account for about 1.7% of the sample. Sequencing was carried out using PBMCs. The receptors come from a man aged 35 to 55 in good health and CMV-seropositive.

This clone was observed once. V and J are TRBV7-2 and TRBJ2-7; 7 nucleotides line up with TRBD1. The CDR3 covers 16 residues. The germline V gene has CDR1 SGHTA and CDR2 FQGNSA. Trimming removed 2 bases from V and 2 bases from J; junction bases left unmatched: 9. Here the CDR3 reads CASSLIVPTGAYEQYF. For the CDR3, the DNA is TGTGCCAGCAGCTTAATAGTCCCAACAGGGGCCTACGAGCAGTACTTC.

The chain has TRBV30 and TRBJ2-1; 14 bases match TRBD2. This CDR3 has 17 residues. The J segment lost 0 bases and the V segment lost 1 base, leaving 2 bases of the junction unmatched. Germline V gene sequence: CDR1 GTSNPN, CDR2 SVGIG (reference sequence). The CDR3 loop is CAWSGGTSGSSYNEQFF. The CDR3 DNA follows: TGTGCCTGGAGTGGAGGGACTAGCGGGAGCTCCTACAATGAGCAGTTCTTC.

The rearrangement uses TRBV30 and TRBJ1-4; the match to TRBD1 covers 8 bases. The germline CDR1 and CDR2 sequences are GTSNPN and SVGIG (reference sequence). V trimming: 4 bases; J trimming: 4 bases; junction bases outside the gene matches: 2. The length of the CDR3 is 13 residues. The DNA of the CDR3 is TGTGCCTGGAACAGGGGGGGTAATGAAAAACTGTTTTTT. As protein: CAWNRGGNEKLFF.

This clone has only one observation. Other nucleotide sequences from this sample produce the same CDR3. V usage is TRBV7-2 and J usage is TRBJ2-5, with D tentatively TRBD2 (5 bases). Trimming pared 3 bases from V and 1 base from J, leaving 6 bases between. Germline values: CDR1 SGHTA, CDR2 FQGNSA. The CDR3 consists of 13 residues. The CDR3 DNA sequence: TGTGCCAGCAGCTTGAGGGTCCAAGAGACCCAGTACTTC. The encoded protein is CASSLRVQETQYF.

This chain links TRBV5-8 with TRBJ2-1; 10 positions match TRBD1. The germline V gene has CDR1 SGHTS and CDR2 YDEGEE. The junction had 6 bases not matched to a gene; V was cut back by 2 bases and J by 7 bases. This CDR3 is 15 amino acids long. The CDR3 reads CASSFRQGARNEQFF. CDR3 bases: TGTGCCAGCAGCTTCCGACAGGGGGCTAGGAATGAGCAGTTCTTC.

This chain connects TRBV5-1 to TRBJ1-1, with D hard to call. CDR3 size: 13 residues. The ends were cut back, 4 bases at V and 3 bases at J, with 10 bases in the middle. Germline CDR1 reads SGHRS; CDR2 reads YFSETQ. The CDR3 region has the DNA TGCGCCAGCAGCCTAGACGACGACACTGAAGCTTTCTTT. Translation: CASSLDDDTEAFF.

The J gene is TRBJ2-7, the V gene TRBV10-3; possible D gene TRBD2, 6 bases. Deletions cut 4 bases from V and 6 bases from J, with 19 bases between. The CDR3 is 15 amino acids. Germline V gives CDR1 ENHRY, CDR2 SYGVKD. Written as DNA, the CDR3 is TGTGCCATCAGTGGTCGGATGGCTAGCGCGGGCGAGCAGTACTTC. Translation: CAISGRMASAGEQYF.

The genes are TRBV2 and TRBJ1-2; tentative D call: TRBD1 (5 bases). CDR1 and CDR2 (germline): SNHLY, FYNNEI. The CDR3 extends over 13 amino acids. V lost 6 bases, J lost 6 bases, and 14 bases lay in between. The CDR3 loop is CASSVQAGDGYTF. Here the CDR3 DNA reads TGTGCCAGCAGCGTACAGGCTGGGGATGGCTACACCTTC.

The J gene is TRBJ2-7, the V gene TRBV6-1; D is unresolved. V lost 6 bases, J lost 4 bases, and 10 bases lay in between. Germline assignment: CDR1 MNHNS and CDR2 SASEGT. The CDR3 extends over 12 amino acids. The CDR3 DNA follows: TGTGCCAGCAGCTCGACACCTTACGAGCAGTACTTC. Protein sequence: CASSSTPYEQYF.

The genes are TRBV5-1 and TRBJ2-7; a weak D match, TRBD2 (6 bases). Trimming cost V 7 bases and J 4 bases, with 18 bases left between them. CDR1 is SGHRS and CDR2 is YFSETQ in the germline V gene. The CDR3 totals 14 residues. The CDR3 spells CASSQISGPYEQYF. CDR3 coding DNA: TGCGCCAGCTCCCAGATTAGCGGACCATACGAGCAGTACTTC.

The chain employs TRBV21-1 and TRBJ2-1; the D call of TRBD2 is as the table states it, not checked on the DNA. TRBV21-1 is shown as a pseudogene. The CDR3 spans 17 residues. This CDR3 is CASSTTRIAGPYNEQFF. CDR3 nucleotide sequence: TGTGCCAGCAGCACAACCCGTATAGCGGGACCCTACAATGAGCAGTTCTTC.

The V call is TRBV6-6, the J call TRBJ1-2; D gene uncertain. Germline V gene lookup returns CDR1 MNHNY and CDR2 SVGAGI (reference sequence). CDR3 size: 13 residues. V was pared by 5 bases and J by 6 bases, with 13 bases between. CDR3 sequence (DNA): TGTGCCAGCAGTAACCAGCTAGGAAATGGCTACACCTTC. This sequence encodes CASSNQLGNGYTF.

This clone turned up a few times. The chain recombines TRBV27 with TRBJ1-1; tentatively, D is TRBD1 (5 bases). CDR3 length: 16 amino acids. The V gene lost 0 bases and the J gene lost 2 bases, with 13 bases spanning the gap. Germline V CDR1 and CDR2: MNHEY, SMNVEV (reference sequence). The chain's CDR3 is CASSLSSGTPNTEAFF. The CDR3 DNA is TGTGCCAGCAGTTTATCGTCAGGGACTCCTAACACTGAAGCTTTCTTT.

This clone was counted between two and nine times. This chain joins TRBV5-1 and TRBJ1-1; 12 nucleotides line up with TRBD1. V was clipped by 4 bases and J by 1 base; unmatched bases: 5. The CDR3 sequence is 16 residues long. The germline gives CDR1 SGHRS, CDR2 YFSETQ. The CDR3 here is CASSGGQGAWNTEAFF. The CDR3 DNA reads TGCGCCAGCAGCGGGGGACAGGGGGCTTGGAACACTGAAGCTTTCTTT.

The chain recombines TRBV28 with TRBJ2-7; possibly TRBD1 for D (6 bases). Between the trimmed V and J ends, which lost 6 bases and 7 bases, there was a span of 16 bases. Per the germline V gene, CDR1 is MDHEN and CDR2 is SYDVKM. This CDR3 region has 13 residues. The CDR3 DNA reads TGTGCCAGCAGCTCCGGACAGAGTGGAGAGCAGTACTTC. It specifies CASSSGQSGEQYF. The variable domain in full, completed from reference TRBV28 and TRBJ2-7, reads DVKVTQSSRYLVKRTGEKVFLECVQDMDHENMFWYRQDPGLGLRLIYFSYDVKMKEKGDIPEGYSVSREKKERFSLILESASTNQTSMYLCASSSGQSGEQYFGPGTRLTVT.

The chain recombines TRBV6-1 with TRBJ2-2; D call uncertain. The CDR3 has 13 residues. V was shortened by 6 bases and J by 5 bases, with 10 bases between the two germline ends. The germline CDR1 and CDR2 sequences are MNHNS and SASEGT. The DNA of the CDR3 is TGTGCCAGCAGCCCCAGAATGACCGGGGAGCTGTTTTTT. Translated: CASSPRMTGELFF.

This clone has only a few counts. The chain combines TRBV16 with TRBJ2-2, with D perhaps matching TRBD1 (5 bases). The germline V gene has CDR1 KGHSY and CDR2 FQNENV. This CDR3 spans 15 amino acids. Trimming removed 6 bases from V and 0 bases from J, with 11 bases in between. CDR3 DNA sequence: TGTGCCAGCAGTCACGGACACGCGAACACCGGGGAGCTGTTTTTT. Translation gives CASSHGHANTGELFF.

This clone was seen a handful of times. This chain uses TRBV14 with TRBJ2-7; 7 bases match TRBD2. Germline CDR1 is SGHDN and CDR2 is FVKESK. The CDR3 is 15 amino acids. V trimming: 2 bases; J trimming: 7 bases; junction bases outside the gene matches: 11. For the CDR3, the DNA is TGTGCCAGCAGCCAAAGGGACTACCCGCCCGGGGAGCAGTACTTC. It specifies CASSQRDYPPGEQYF.

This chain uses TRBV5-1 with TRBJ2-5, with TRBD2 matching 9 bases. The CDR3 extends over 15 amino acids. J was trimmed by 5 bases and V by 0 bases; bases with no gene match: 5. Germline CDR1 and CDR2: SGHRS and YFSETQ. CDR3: CASSLALAGLETQYF. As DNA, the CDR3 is TGCGCCAGCAGCTTGGCCCTAGCGGGACTGGAGACCCAGTACTTC.

The CDR3 loop reads CASTSGGSLLPHNEQFF. CDR3 sequence (DNA): TGTGCCAGCACCTCGGGGGGGTCTCTCCTACCCCACAATGAGCAGTTCTTC. This rearrangement joins TRBV11-2 to TRBJ2-1; 8 bases fit TRBD2. CDR3 size: 17 residues. In germline, CDR1 is SGHAT, CDR2 FQNNGV. J lost 5 bases, V lost 7 bases, and 16 bases had no gene match.

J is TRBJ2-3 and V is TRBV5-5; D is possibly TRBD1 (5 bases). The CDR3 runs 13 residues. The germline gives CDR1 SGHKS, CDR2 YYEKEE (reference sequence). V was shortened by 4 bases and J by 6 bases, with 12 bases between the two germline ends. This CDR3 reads CASSTLGVDTQYF. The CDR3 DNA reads TGTGCCAGCAGCACCTTAGGGGTGGATACGCAGTATTTT.

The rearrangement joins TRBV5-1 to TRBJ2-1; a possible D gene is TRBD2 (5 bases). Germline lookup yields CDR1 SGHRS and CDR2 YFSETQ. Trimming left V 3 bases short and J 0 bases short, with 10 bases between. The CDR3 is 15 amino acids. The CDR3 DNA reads TGCGCCAGCAGCTCGGGATCTAGCTCCTACAATGAGCAGTTCTTC. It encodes CASSSGSSSYNEQFF.

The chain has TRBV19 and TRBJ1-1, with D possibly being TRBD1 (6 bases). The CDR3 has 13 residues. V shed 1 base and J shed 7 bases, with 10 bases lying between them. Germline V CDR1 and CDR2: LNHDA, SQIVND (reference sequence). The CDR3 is CASSIGGQYEAFF. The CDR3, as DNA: TGTGCCAGTAGTATAGGCGGACAGTATGAAGCTTTCTTT. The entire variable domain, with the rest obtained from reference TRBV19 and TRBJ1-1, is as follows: DGGITQSPKYLFRKEGQNVTLSCEQNLNHDAMYWYRQDPGQGLRLIYYSQIVNDFQKGDIAEGYSVSREKKESFPLTVTSAQKNPTAFYLCASSIGGQYEAFFGQGTRLTVV.

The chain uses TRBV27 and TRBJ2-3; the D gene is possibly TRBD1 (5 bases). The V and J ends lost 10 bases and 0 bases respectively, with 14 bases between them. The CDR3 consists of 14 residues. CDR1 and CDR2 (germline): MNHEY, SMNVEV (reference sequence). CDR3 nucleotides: TGTGCCACCATGGAAGGGGATAGCACAGATACGCAGTATTTT. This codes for CATMEGDSTDTQYF.

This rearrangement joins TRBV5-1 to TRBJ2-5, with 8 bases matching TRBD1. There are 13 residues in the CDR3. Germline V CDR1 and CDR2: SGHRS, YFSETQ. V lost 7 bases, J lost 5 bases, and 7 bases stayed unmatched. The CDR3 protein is CASSRAGGETQYF. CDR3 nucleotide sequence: TGCGCCAGCTCCCGGGCAGGGGGCGAGACCCAGTACTTC. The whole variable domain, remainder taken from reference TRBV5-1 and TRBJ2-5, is KAGVTQTPRYLIKTRGQQVTLSCSPISGHRSVSWYQQTPGQGLQFLFEYFSETQRNKGNFPGRFSGRQFSNSRSEMNVSTLELGDSALYLCASSRAGGETQYFGPGTRLLVL.

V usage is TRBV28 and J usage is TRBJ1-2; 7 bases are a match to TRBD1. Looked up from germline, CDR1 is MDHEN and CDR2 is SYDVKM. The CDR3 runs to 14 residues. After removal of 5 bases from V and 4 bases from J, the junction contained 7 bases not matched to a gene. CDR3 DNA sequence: TGTGCCAGCAGTATCGGACAGGACCGCTATGGCTACACCTTC. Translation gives CASSIGQDRYGYTF.